The 7 T cell receptor beta chains presented below share a single source sample, sequenced in a study of lymphopenia after photon versus proton radiotherapy. The assay was immunoSEQ multiplex PCR, and TCRdb's table has in-frame clones only and misses some. Among some 70,000 clones, around 87% were seen once, and the ten largest hold 10% to 13%. The sample in question was peripheral blood, obtained from a patient treated with proton-based radiotherapy. The receptors here all came from a man older than 75 with esophageal cancer.

The chain is built from TRBV7-9 and TRBJ2-7; possible D gene TRBD2, 6 bases. V gave up 5 bases and J gave up 0 bases, with 20 bases separating them. The CDR3 sequence is 17 residues long. Germline V lookup: CDR1 SEHNR, CDR2 FQNEAQ (reference sequence). CDR3 residues: CASSPRDGGPSSYEQYF. Written as DNA, the CDR3 is TGTGCCAGCAGCCCACGTGACGGGGGACCAAGCTCCTACGAGCAGTACTTC.

The chain recombines TRBV2 with TRBJ2-5; either TRBD1 or TRBD2 may supply D (5 bases each). This CDR3 spans 11 amino acids. CDR1 is SNHLY, CDR2 FYNNEI, per germline. V gave up 6 bases and J gave up 5 bases, with 7 bases separating them. CDR3 protein: CASRGVETQYF. The CDR3 DNA sequence: TGTGCCAGCAGGGGGGTTGAGACCCAGTACTTC.

The chain carries TRBV6-5 and TRBJ1-1; D might be TRBD1 (5 bases). This CDR3 is built from 14 residues. The germline gives CDR1 MNHEY, CDR2 SVGAGI. The V and J ends lost 6 bases and 6 bases respectively, with 17 bases between them. The CDR3 nucleotides read TGTGCCAGCAGGAGATTGACAGCTGGCGCTGAAGCTTTCTTT. Translated, it gives CASRRLTAGAEAFF.

V and J are TRBV9 and TRBJ1-2, with D unclear. The CDR3 runs to 13 residues. Germline-derived CDR1 and CDR2 are SGDLS and YYNGEE. The V and J ends lost 0 bases and 3 bases respectively, with 6 bases between them. CDR3 DNA: TGTGCCAGCAGCGTAGATTCGGACTATGGCTACACCTTC. Translating gives CASSVDSDYGYTF.

The sample holds a few counts of this clone. The rearrangement joins TRBV15 to TRBJ2-7, with 7 nucleotides matching TRBD2. The CDR3 is 15 amino acids. V trimming: 0 bases; J trimming: 4 bases; junction bases outside the gene matches: 6. Germline V lookup: CDR1 LNHNV, CDR2 YYDKDF (reference sequence). DNA for the CDR3: TGTGCCACCAGCAGAGATCCCCTAGCGGAGTACGAGCAGTACTTC. This sequence encodes CATSRDPLAEYEQYF.

This rearrangement joins TRBV18 to TRBJ2-7; TRBD1 is a possible D gene (6 bases). This CDR3 is built from 12 residues. The V end was cut by 5 bases, the J end by 7 bases, with 12 bases between. The germline V gene encodes CDR1 KGHSH and CDR2 LQKENI. DNA of the CDR3: TGTGCCAGCTCATCGAACAGGGAAGAGCAGTACTTC. It specifies CASSSNREEQYF.

The chain is built from TRBV29-1 and TRBJ2-2, with 16 bases lining up with TRBD2. Trimming cost V 7 bases and J 5 bases; bases outside gene matches: 7. Germline V gene sequence: CDR1 SQVTM, CDR2 ANQGSEA. This CDR3 is 16 amino acids long. The CDR3: CSAPGLAGGLTGELFF. The CDR3 coding sequence is TGCAGCGCCCCGGGACTAGCGGGAGGGCTAACCGGGGAGCTGTTTTTT.